This entry describes one T cell receptor beta chain. Using a J-beta primer mix together with a sample-barcoded 5' primer, a second PCR was run for about 6 to 12 cycles. TCRdb used MiXCR to reprocess the 5' RACE reads, holding one entry per CDR3 protein. This repertoire shows 1.2 million to 1.5 million distinct CDR3 sequences, almost 60% found once; its top ten account for over 6.5%. From germline, CDR1 is GTSNPN and CDR2 SVGIG (reference sequence). This CDR3 spans 12 amino acids. The sample originates from a study of blood T cells in healthy people across ages. A minimum of 7 million PBMCs was isolated per sample.

Sequenced input: blood. This chain links TRBV30 with TRBJ2-4; 8 bases agree with TRBD2. The end of the DNA fits TRBJ2-7 better, so the J call may be wrong. This sequence originates from a man younger than 35 in good health. The CDR3 DNA reads TGTGCCTGGAGTGATAGCGGGAACGAGCAGTACTTC. Amino acid sequence: CAWSDSGNEQYF.